Listed here are 12 T cell receptor beta chains from one sample, sequenced in a study of human T cells and chemical hapten exposure. Via MiXCR, TCRdb re-called the 5' RACE reads, giving one row per CDR3 protein. This sample yields 130,000 or so distinct CDR3 sequences, of which 4.1% are seen a single time; approximately 1.3% belongs to the top ten. Whole blood that had not been fractionated was the source of extracted total RNA. The receptors stem from a female donor in good health.

In this sample, this clonotype turned up a few times. The V gene is TRBV5-6, the J gene TRBJ1-4, with a weak D call TRBD1 (5 bases). The CDR3 sequence is 13 residues long. Germline lookup yields CDR1 SGHDT and CDR2 YYEEEE. Trimming removed 4 bases at V and 8 bases at J, with 12 bases between. The CDR3, as DNA: TGTGCCAGCAGCGGGGACGATGGGGAAAAACTGTTTTTT. It translates to CASSGDDGEKLFF.

Ten or more counts support this clonotype. The chain carries TRBV10-3 and TRBJ1-2, with TRBD1 matching over 10 bases. This CDR3 has 13 residues. The V segment lost 4 bases and the J segment 14 bases; nucleotides outside the gene matches: 10. The germline gives CDR1 ENHRY, CDR2 SYGVKD. CDR3 loop: CAISVPGQGMSTF. Written as DNA, the CDR3 is TGTGCCATCAGTGTACCGGGACAGGGGATGTCTACCTTC.

There are many counts of this clonotype. V and J are TRBV11-2 and TRBJ2-5; a possible D gene is TRBD2 (5 bases). The V end lost 4 bases, the J end lost 7 bases, and 16 bases lay between the germline ends. This CDR3 has 14 residues. Germline V lookup: CDR1 SGHAT, CDR2 FQNNGV. CDR3 region: CASSSRTAGGTQYF. The CDR3 region has the DNA TGTGCCAGCAGCTCCCGGACCGCGGGCGGGACCCAGTACTTC. The complete variable domain, with remaining parts taken from reference TRBV11-2 and TRBJ2-5, reads EAGVAQSPRYKIIEKRQSVAFWCNPISGHATLYWYQQILGQGPKLLIQFQNNGVVDDSQLPKDRFSAERLKGVDSTLKIQPAKLEDSAVYLCASSSRTAGGTQYFGPGTRLLVL.

This clonotype has ten or more counts. This chain links TRBV28 with TRBJ1-2; D is possibly TRBD1 (5 bases). Trimming left V 5 bases short and J 5 bases short, with 12 bases between. Germline V gene data show CDR1 as MDHEN and CDR2 as SYDVKM. CDR3 length equals 13 residues. This chain's CDR3 is CASSVGRLYGYTF. The DNA of the CDR3 is TGTGCCAGCAGTGTGGGACGGCTATATGGCTACACCTTC.

This clonotype occurred many times. The V call is TRBV25-1, the J call TRBJ2-2; D possibly corresponds to TRBD1 (5 bases). The CDR3 contains 14 residues. Per the germline V gene, CDR1 is MGHDK and CDR2 is SYGVNS. V was pared by 3 bases and J by 7 bases, with 12 bases between. CDR3 residues: CASSEAGKHGELFF. CDR3 DNA: TGTGCCAGCAGTGAGGCAGGGAAACACGGGGAGCTGTTTTTT.

The table lists this clonotype with many counts. The V and J genes are TRBV29-1 and TRBJ2-2; D is possibly TRBD1 or TRBD2 (5 bases each). This CDR3 comprises 14 residues. Per germline, CDR1 SQVTM and CDR2 ANQGSEA. Between the trimmed V and J ends, which lost 6 bases and 0 bases, there was a span of 11 bases. CDR3 sequence (DNA): TGCAGCGTCCGGGACGGTACGAACACCGGGGAGCTGTTTTTT. Encoded protein: CSVRDGTNTGELFF.

This clonotype has at least ten counts. The gene calls are TRBV29-1 and TRBJ2-5, with TRBD1 identical over 7 bases. The CDR3 loop spans 13 amino acids. Germline CDR1 reads SQVTM; CDR2 reads ANQGSEA. The V gene end was trimmed by 4 bases and the J gene end by 2 bases; junction bases not matched to a gene: 4. The CDR3 reads CSVASGGQETQYF. CDR3 DNA: TGCAGCGTTGCTTCAGGGGGACAAGAGACCCAGTACTTC.

V gene TRBV12-3 or TRBV12-4 combines with J gene TRBJ2-5; no clear D gene. V lost 4 bases, J lost 2 bases, and 11 bases lay in between. The CDR3 is 14 residues long. The CDR3 bases are TGTGCCAGCAGTTCGAGTGAGTGTCAAGAGACCCAGTACTTC. As protein: CASSSSECQETQYF.

This clonotype was detected ten times or more. This chain links TRBV20-1 with TRBJ2-5; no definite D call. Trimming left V 8 bases short and J 5 bases short, with 21 bases between. Germline CDR1 DFQATT, CDR2 SNEGSKA (reference sequence). CDR3 length: 14 amino acids. The CDR3, as DNA: TGCAGTCGACGCGGACGGTCCCCAGCGGAGACCCAGTACTTC. This codes for CSRRGRSPAETQYF.

This clonotype was counted ten times or more. V usage is TRBV19 and J usage is TRBJ1-5; the D gene is possibly TRBD1 (5 bases). CDR1 is LNHDA, CDR2 SQIVND, per germline (reference sequence). The V end was cut by 4 bases, the J end by 4 bases, with 11 bases between. The CDR3 runs 14 residues. CDR3 loop: CASSKTRGNQPQHF. CDR3 DNA: TGTGCCAGTAGTAAGACAAGGGGAAATCAGCCCCAGCATTTT.

In its sample, this clonotype was seen many times. This chain joins TRBV5-1 and TRBJ2-6, with 8 bases that match TRBD1. The CDR3 consists of 17 residues. V lost 8 bases to trimming and J lost 0 bases; unmatched junction nucleotides: 10. Germline CDR1 reads SGHRS; CDR2 reads YFSETQ. The CDR3 spells CASRSGQAVSGANVLTF. Written as DNA, the CDR3 is TGCGCCAGTAGATCGGGACAGGCGGTCTCTGGGGCCAACGTCCTGACTTTC.

This clonotype was observed at least ten times. CDR3 protein: CASSHNVAGDLGEQYF. In nucleotides, the CDR3 is TGCGCCAGCAGCCATAACGTAGCGGGGGACCTTGGGGAGCAGTACTTC. This chain links TRBV4-3 with TRBJ2-7; TRBD2 aligns across 9 bases. CDR1 and CDR2 (germline): LGHNA, YSLEER. This CDR3 contains 16 residues. V lost 3 bases, J lost 7 bases, and 13 bases stayed unmatched.